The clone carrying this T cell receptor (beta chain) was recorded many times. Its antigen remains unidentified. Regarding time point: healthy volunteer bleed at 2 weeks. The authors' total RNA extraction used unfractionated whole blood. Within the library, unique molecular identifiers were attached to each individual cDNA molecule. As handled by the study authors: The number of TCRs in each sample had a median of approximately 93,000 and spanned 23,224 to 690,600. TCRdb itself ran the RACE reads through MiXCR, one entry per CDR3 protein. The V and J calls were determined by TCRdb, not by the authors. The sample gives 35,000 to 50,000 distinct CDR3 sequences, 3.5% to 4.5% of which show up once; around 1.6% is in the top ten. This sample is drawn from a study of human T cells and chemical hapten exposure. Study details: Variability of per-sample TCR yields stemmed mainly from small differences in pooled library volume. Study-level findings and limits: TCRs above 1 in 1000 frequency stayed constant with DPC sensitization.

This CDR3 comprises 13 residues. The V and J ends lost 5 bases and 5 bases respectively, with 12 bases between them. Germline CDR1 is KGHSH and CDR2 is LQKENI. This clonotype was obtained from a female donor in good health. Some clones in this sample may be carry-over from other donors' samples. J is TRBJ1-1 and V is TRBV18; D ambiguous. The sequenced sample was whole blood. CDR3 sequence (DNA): TGTGCCAGCTCAGCCCAGGATGGAACTGAAGCTTTCTTT. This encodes CASSAQDGTEAFF.